This TCR beta chain was identified during a study of post-analysis software for immune sequencing data. General study points: Comparison with controls showed significantly lower normalized Chao1 diversity in multiple sclerosis patients. Under F measure analysis, samples from one preparation batch co-clustered strongly.

Note on this clonotype: Its antigen is unknown.

Unique molecular identifiers were carried by the TCR beta cDNA libraries. TCRdb re-analysed the PCR reads in MiXCR, keeping a single row per CDR3 protein. This sample has hundreds of thousands of distinct CDR3 sequences, with over 45% found just once. Sequenced sample: blood. The TCR comes from a girl aged 2 to 10 with multiple sclerosis.

The DNA for the CDR3 is TGTGCCAGCAGTTACTCGAGGGGGGCCCCCAATGAGCAGTTCTTC. This sequence encodes CASSYSRGAPNEQFF. The chain recombines TRBV6-5 with TRBJ2-1; TRBD1 or TRBD2 may be the D gene (6 bases each). CDR1 is MNHEY, CDR2 SVGAGI, per germline. CDR3 length: 15 residues. Trimming removed 0 bases from V and 6 bases from J, with 12 bases in between.